The 17 T cell receptor beta chains given below trace back to one sample, sequenced in a study of cytomegalovirus exposure and HLA in healthy donors. The primer mix had 60 Vbeta and 13 Jbeta primers. Using immunoSEQ multiplex PCR, the repertoire was profiled, and TCRdb retains in-frame clones only, with some absent. The sample yields approximately 81,000 clones, just over 75% seen once. The sequencing input was PBMCs. These receptors all stem from a man in his fifties in good health and CMV-seropositive.

CDR3 region: CSVLDRYEQYF. The CDR3 DNA sequence: TGCAGCGTCCTAGACAGATACGAGCAGTACTTC. The chain recombines TRBV29-1 with TRBJ2-7; perhaps TRBD1 as D (5 bases). This CDR3 is built from 11 residues. CDR1 and CDR2 (germline): SQVTM, ANQGSEA. The ends were cut back, 6 bases at V and 4 bases at J, with 10 bases in the middle.

The V gene is TRBV5-3, the J gene TRBJ2-7; 8 nucleotides align to TRBD2. TRBV5-3 is designated an ORF whose function remains uncertain. The CDR3 has 14 residues. V lost 3 bases, J lost 5 bases, and 7 bases stayed unmatched. CDR3 loop: CARSYTPAGDEQYF. CDR3 nucleotides: TGTGCCAGAAGCTATACGCCAGCGGGAGACGAGCAGTACTTC.

This clone appeared a few times. The chain joins TRBV5-1 to TRBJ2-1; perhaps TRBD2 as D (5 bases). Germline lookup yields CDR1 SGHRS and CDR2 YFSETQ. V lost 5 bases and J 16 bases, leaving 16 bases between the germline ends. The CDR3 runs 11 residues. The CDR3 here is CASRIEGVCFF. CDR3 nucleotides: TGCGCCAGCAGGATTGAGGGTGTCTGCTTCTTC.

The rearrangement uses TRBV10-3 and TRBJ2-7, with 9 bases that match TRBD1. The CDR3 is 15 residues long. The trim removed 8 bases at V and 1 base at J, leaving 9 bases unmatched. The germline V gene encodes CDR1 ENHRY and CDR2 SYGVKD. CDR3 DNA sequence: TGTGCCATCCTTCGACAGGGGGATCGGTCCTACGAGCAGTACTTC. Its translation: CAILRQGDRSYEQYF.

V usage is TRBV12-5 and J usage is TRBJ2-5, with TRBD2 matching over 9 bases. This CDR3 is built from 14 residues. The germline V gene encodes CDR1 LGHNT and CDR2 FRNRAP. V was pared by 8 bases and J by 2 bases, with 6 bases of the junction left unmatched. Written as DNA, the CDR3 is TGTGCTAGTCGACTAGCGGAGGGACAAGAGACCCAGTACTTC. Translating it yields CASRLAEGQETQYF.

The V and J genes are TRBV14 and TRBJ1-2; D is unclear. The CDR3 is made up of 16 amino acids. Trimming removed 3 bases from V and 8 bases from J, with 22 bases in between. Germline V CDR1 and CDR2: SGHDN, FVKESK. The CDR3 protein is CASSHDPRGITTGYTF. CDR3 DNA sequence: TGTGCCAGCAGCCATGACCCAAGAGGTATAACTACCGGCTACACCTTC.

The V and J genes are TRBV19 and TRBJ1-2, with 7 bases lining up with TRBD1. The junction had 7 bases not matched to a gene; V was cut back by 5 bases and J by 4 bases. Germline assignment: CDR1 LNHDA and CDR2 SQIVND (reference sequence). The CDR3 contains 14 residues. CDR3 protein: CASSYQGGGYGYTF. CDR3 coding DNA: TGTGCCAGTAGTTATCAAGGGGGCGGCTATGGCTACACCTTC.

The chain links TRBV5-1 to TRBJ2-5, with D perhaps matching TRBD2 (7 bases). The germline V gene has CDR1 SGHRS and CDR2 YFSETQ. V dropped 4 bases and J dropped 4 bases, with 14 bases sitting between them. The CDR3 length is 14 residues. As DNA, the CDR3 is TGCGCCAGCAGCGGAGAGGGGGGGCCAGAGACCCAGTACTTC. Protein sequence: CASSGEGGPETQYF.

Notes on this clone: Sequence at one end of the junction differs from germline and may be a read error. The chain joins TRBV7-9 to TRBJ2-7, with 8 nucleotides matching TRBD1. The CDR3 has 16 residues. From germline, CDR1 is SEHNR and CDR2 FQNEAQ (reference sequence). The CDR3 DNA reads as TGTTCCAGCAGGTCTGGACAGGGTTTTTCCCCCTACGAGCAGTACTTC. The encoded protein is CSSRSGQGFSPYEQYF.

The rearrangement uses TRBV11-2 and TRBJ1-2; the match to TRBD1 covers 7 bases. Germline assignment: CDR1 SGHAT and CDR2 FQNNGV. The CDR3 contains 13 residues. Germline trimming cut 5 bases from V and 2 bases from J; bases unmatched to any gene: 2. DNA for the CDR3: TGTGCCAGCAGCCCAGGGGGGAACTATGGCTACACCTTC. Translated: CASSPGGNYGYTF. The full variable domain, its missing parts supplied by reference TRBV11-2 and TRBJ1-2, is EAGVAQSPRYKIIEKRQSVAFWCNPISGHATLYWYQQILGQGPKLLIQFQNNGVVDDSQLPKDRFSAERLKGVDSTLKIQPAKLEDSAVYLCASSPGGNYGYTFGSGTRLTVV.

The J gene is TRBJ1-2, the V gene TRBV5-1; D is ambiguous. Trimming stripped 4 bases from V and 4 bases from J, with 20 bases between. CDR3 length: 16 amino acids. Germline V lookup: CDR1 SGHRS, CDR2 YFSETQ. The CDR3 spells CASSDPNLQGVYGYTF. Written as DNA, the CDR3 is TGCGCCAGCAGCGACCCGAACCTTCAAGGAGTCTATGGCTACACCTTC.

V is TRBV11-2 and J is TRBJ2-1, with a weak D call TRBD2 (5 bases). V shed 5 bases and J shed 3 bases, with 14 bases lying between them. Germline V CDR1 and CDR2: SGHAT, FQNNGV. The CDR3 spans 15 residues. CDR3 in amino acids: CASSPSGRFYNEQFF. In nucleotides, the CDR3 is TGTGCCAGCAGCCCAAGCGGTAGGTTCTACAATGAGCAGTTCTTC.

This clone occurred once. CDR3 nucleotides: TGTGCCAGCAGTCACGAAATTGCGGGATTCTACAATGAGCAGTTCTTC. It is translated as CASSHEIAGFYNEQFF. This chain connects TRBV27 to TRBJ2-1, with a tentative D call TRBD2 (6 bases). The CDR3 runs to 16 residues. Germline V lookup: CDR1 MNHEY, CDR2 SMNVEV (reference sequence). Trimming pared 5 bases from V and 3 bases from J, leaving 17 bases between.

This sequence joins TRBV29-1 and TRBJ2-2; 7 bases match TRBD1. Trimming at V came to 7 bases and at J to 1 base, leaving 0 bases not matched to a gene. The CDR3 length is 12 residues. Looked up from germline, CDR1 is SQVTM and CDR2 is ANQGSEA. This chain's CDR3 is CSGQGNTGELFF. In DNA form, the CDR3 reads TGCAGCGGACAGGGGAACACCGGGGAGCTGTTTTTT.

The chain employs TRBV30 and TRBJ2-1; D is uncertain. CDR3 length equals 12 residues. Trimming removed 1 base at V and 8 bases at J, with 9 bases between. Germline CDR1 GTSNPN, CDR2 SVGIG (reference sequence). The CDR3 protein is CAWSDSRDEQFF. The CDR3 bases are TGTGCCTGGAGTGATTCGAGAGATGAGCAGTTCTTC.

The chain joins TRBV11-3 to TRBJ2-7; D gene uncertain. In germline, CDR1 is SGHNT, CDR2 YENEEA. V was cut by 0 bases and J by 6 bases, with 3 bases left in between. This CDR3 is built from 11 residues. The CDR3 here is CASSLDREQYF. Here the CDR3 DNA reads TGTGCCAGCAGCTTAGACCGCGAGCAGTACTTC.

This clone was counted between two and nine times. This chain links TRBV6-1 with TRBJ2-3, with no clear D. The V end lost 5 bases, the J end lost 0 bases, and 9 bases lay between the germline ends. The germline CDR1 and CDR2 sequences are MNHNS and SASEGT. The CDR3 contains 14 residues. The CDR3 nucleotides read TGTGCCAGCAGTATCGGGTCTAGCACAGATACGCAGTATTTT. This sequence encodes CASSIGSSTDTQYF.